What follows are 9 T cell receptor beta chains derived from one specimen sequenced in a study of T-cell memory formation after mild COVID-19. MiXCR, applied by TCRdb to the 5' RACE reads, yields one record per CDR3 protein. The sample contains 100,000 to 120,000 distinct CDR3 sequences, around a fifth of which appear only once. The sample consisted of PBMCs or a T cell subset sorted from them (not recorded which). The source of these receptors is a young man who had mild COVID-19 (a few samples of this study predate the infection). Cell type and time point are not known.

The rearrangement links TRBV7-9 to TRBJ2-6; D ambiguous. The CDR3 length is 14 residues. The germline CDR1 and CDR2 sequences are SEHNR and FQNEAQ (reference sequence). Trimming took off 1 base at V and 6 bases at J, with 7 bases between the two ends. The CDR3 is CASSLVSVANVLTF. DNA for the CDR3: TGTGCCAGCAGCTTAGTCAGTGTGGCCAACGTCCTGACTTTC.

The rearrangement links TRBV4-2 to TRBJ1-2; tentatively, D is TRBD1 (6 bases). This CDR3 has 15 residues. The V end lost 1 base, the J end lost 3 bases, and 12 bases lay between the germline ends. The germline V gene has CDR1 LGHNA and CDR2 YNFKEQ. The CDR3 protein is CASSQGLGGHYGYTF. The CDR3 coding sequence is TGTGCCAGCAGCCAAGGGTTAGGGGGGCACTATGGCTACACCTTC.

The chain employs TRBV20-1 and TRBJ2-1; 9 nucleotides line up with TRBD2. The CDR3 runs to 15 residues. V was clipped by 3 bases and J by 6 bases; unmatched bases: 9. Germline-derived CDR1 and CDR2 are DFQATT and SNEGSKA (reference sequence). Here the CDR3 DNA reads TGCAGTGCTAGTCAGGCGGGGGGGCCTTCCAATGAGCAGTTCTTC. Protein: CSASQAGGPSNEQFF.

The gene calls are TRBV11-3 and TRBJ1-1; D gene ambiguous. The CDR3 length is 12 residues. Germline CDR1 reads SGHNT; CDR2 reads YENEEA. Deletions cut 4 bases from V and 7 bases from J, with 10 bases between. CDR3 protein: CASSSAYSEAFF. CDR3 DNA: TGTGCCAGCAGCTCGGCGTACAGTGAAGCTTTCTTT.

This chain connects TRBV13 to TRBJ1-1; 8 bases match TRBD1. Germline-derived CDR1 and CDR2 are PRHDT and FYEKMQ (reference sequence). With V trimmed by 5 bases and J by 2 bases, 7 bases remained unmatched. The CDR3 contains 15 residues. The CDR3 nucleotides read TGTGCCAGCAGCAAAACGACAGGGGATAACACTGAAGCTTTCTTT. As protein: CASSKTTGDNTEAFF.

This clonotype has just a few counts. This chain connects TRBV5-5 to TRBJ2-5; D not resolved. V was clipped by 0 bases and J by 1 base, with 10 bases between them. Germline CDR1 SGHKS, CDR2 YYEKEE (reference sequence). CDR3 length: 15 amino acids. CDR3 in amino acids: CASSLVRAPQETQYF. CDR3 DNA: TGTGCCAGCAGCTTGGTACGGGCTCCCCAAGAGACCCAGTACTTC.

The table lists this clonotype with a few counts. V usage is TRBV7-2 and J usage is TRBJ2-5, with no clear D. The length of the CDR3 is 16 residues. From germline, CDR1 is SGHTA and CDR2 FQGNSA. V dropped 6 bases and J dropped 2 bases, with 19 bases sitting between them. The CDR3 here is CASSHPRVSQQETQYF. The CDR3 region has the DNA TGTGCCAGCAGTCACCCCCGGGTTTCCCAACAAGAGACCCAGTACTTC.

The chain carries TRBV12-3 or TRBV12-4 and TRBJ2-1; 7 bases are shared with TRBD2. The CDR3 covers 14 residues. Trimming at V came to 8 bases and at J to 3 bases, leaving 7 bases not matched to a gene. The CDR3 DNA reads as TGTGCCAGCTTTTTCGGGGGGAACTACAATGAGCAGTTCTTC. Translating gives CASFFGGNYNEQFF.

This clonotype has just a few counts. This chain uses TRBV5-1 with TRBJ2-7; 8 bases agree with TRBD1. The CDR3 has 14 residues. V gave up 4 bases and J gave up 2 bases; unmatched junction bases: 5. Germline CDR1 reads SGHRS; CDR2 reads YFSETQ. The CDR3 here is CASSPGTGAYEQYV. In nucleotides, the CDR3 is TGCGCCAGCAGCCCGGGGACAGGAGCCTACGAGCAGTACGTC.